Listed below are T cell receptor beta chains from one sample, sequenced in a study of T-cell memory formation after mild COVID-19. A single record per CDR3 protein comes from TCRdb applying MiXCR to the 5' RACE reads. Counted here are about 400,000 distinct CDR3 sequences, around 15% occurring once; the ten biggest clones make up 22%. The sample comprised PBMCs or a T cell subset sorted from them (not recorded which). These receptors were collected from a man between 18 and 35 years old who had mild COVID-19 (a few samples of this study predate the infection). Cell type and time point are not known. Both conserved end residues are part of each CDR3. A D gene is named only where the DNA matches it firmly. A row's size may be missing; if present it is once, few, many or a size class.

clone_size | d_call | j_call | v_call | cdr3_aa | cdr3_nt
many | TRBD1 | TRBJ1-2 | TRBV20-1 | CSARDGDRGNYGYTF | TGCAGTGCTAGAGATGGGGACAGGGGAAACTATGGCTACACCTTC
- | - | TRBJ1-4 | TRBV25-1 | CASSDGRAATNEKLFF | TGTGCCAGCAGTGATGGACGGGCTGCAACTAATGAAAAACTGTTTTTT
few | - | TRBJ2-5 | TRBV7-8 | CASSLDLVRPRQETQYF | TGTGCCAGCAGCTTAGACTTGGTCAGACCGAGACAAGAGACCCAGTACTTC
- | - | TRBJ1-1 | TRBV2 | CASSVGGVTEAFF | TGTGCCAGCAGTGTAGGGGGGGTAACTGAAGCTTTCTTT
- | - | TRBJ1-1 | TRBV4-1 | CASSPRGWSEAFF | TGCGCCAGCAGCCCGCGGGGGTGGAGTGAAGCTTTCTTT
- | TRBD1 | TRBJ2-1 | TRBV7-2 | CASSLGAGGSSYNEQFF | TGTGCCAGCAGCTTAGGTGCAGGGGGAAGCTCCTACAATGAGCAGTTCTTC
- | TRBD2 | TRBJ2-2 | TRBV11-2 | CASSLAGGQGGELFF | TGTGCCAGCAGCTTAGCGGGGGGGCAAGGCGGGGAGCTGTTTTTT
few | - | TRBJ2-3 | TRBV5-1 | CASSLWTAGYRTDTQYF | TGCGCCAGCAGCTTGTGGACCGCCGGGTACCGCACAGATACGCAGTATTTT
many | TRBD1 | TRBJ2-2 | TRBV4-3 | CASSLGTGDNTGELFF | TGCGCCAGCAGCCTAGGGACAGGAGATAACACCGGGGAGCTGTTTTTT
- | TRBD2 | TRBJ2-3 | TRBV5-5 | CASSTLAGVGDTQYF | TGTGCCAGCAGCACCCTAGCGGGGGTCGGGGATACGCAGTATTTT